The TCR beta chain under discussion was sequenced for a study of long-term antiretroviral therapy in people with HIV. Study-wide results and limits: Clonal populations expanded prior to ART predominated within the repertoire at all time points. Repertoires with HIV possessed tighter CDR3 length spans than those of controls.

The run of the v3.0 immunoSEQ assay was at survey level. This table comes from immunoSEQ multiplex PCR, and its TCRdb copy is limited to in-frame clones, with some not included. Here the sample spans approximately 25,000 clones, 79% being singletons. The V end was cut by 7 bases, the J end by 3 bases, with 10 bases between. This CDR3 is built from 12 residues. Germline V gene data show CDR1 as SGHDT and CDR2 as YYEEEE. Turning to this clone: Its matching antigen is unknown.

V usage is TRBV5-6 and J usage is TRBJ1-1; D not resolved. The clonotype comes from a woman in her thirties or forties with HIV. Sequenced material: unsorted PBMCs, taken 1.2 years after starting antiretroviral therapy. The CDR3 protein is CASLLGDTEAFF. The CDR3, as DNA: TGTGCCAGCCTCCTTGGGGACACTGAAGCTTTCTTT.